The TCR beta chain under discussion was sequenced for a study of blood T cells in healthy people across ages. Study findings and constraints: Fewer expanded clones and more diversity marked long-lived versus aged donors. Unsorted PBMCs blocked a conclusive comparison of naive and antigen-experienced cells.

This clonotype was detected only a few times. Its antigen is unknown. Primed by a sample-barcoded 5' primer and a J-beta primer mix, a second PCR proceeded for roughly 7 to 11 cycles. TCRdb analysed the 5' RACE reads with MiXCR anew, one entry per CDR3 protein. In the table there are about 720,000 distinct CDR3 sequences, over 20% of which are singletons. The draw of peripheral blood yielded approximately 11 milliliters from each donor. J gave up 4 bases and V 5 bases, and 10 bases lay outside the gene matches. The germline CDR1 and CDR2 sequences are LNHDA and SQIVND (reference sequence). The CDR3 length is 16 residues.

The sequence was obtained from a man between 65 and 85 years old in good health. The source material was blood. This rearrangement joins TRBV19 to TRBJ2-1, with TRBD2 identical over 8 bases. DNA for the CDR3: TGTGCCAGTAGTCTCACCGGGACTAGTATTTACAATGAGCAGTTCTTC. This gives the protein CASSLTGTSIYNEQFF.